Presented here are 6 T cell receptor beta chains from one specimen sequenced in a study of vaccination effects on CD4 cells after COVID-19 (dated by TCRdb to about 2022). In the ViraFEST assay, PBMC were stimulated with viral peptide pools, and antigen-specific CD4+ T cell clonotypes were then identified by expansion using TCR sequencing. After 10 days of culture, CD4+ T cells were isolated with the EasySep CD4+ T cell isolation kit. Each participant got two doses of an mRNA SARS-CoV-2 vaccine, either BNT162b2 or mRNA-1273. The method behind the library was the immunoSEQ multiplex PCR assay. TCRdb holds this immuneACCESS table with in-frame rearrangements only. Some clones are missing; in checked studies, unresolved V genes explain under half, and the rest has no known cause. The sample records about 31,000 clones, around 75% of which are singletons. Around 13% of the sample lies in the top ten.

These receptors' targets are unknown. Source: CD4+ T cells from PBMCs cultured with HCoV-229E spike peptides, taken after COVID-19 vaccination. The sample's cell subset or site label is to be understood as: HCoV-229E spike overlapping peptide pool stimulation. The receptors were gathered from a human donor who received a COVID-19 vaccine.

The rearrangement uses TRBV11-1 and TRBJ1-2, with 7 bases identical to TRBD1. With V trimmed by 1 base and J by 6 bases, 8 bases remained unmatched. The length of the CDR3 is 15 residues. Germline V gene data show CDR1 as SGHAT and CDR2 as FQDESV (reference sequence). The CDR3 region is CASSLGQGVQDGYTF. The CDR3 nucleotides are TGTGCCAGCAGCTTAGGACAGGGTGTCCAGGATGGCTACACCTTC.

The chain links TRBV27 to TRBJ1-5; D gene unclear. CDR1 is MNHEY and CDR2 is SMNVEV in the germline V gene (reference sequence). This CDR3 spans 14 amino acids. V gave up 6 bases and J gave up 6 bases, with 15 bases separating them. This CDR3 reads CASRRGSLSQPQHF. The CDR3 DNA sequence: TGTGCCAGCAGGCGAGGCAGTTTAAGTCAGCCCCAGCATTTT.

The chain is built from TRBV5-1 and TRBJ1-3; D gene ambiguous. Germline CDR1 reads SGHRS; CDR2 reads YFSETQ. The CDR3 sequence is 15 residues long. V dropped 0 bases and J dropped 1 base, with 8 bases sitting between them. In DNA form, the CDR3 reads TGCGCCAGCAGCTTGGCAGCGGGTTCTGGAAACACCATATATTTT. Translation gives CASSLAAGSGNTIYF.

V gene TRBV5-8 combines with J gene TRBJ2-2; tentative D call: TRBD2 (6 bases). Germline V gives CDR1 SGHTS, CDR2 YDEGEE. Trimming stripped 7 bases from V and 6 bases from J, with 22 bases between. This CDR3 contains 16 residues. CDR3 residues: CASGLNWAGFSGELFF. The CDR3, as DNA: TGTGCCAGCGGACTAAATTGGGCAGGGTTTTCCGGGGAGCTGTTTTTT.

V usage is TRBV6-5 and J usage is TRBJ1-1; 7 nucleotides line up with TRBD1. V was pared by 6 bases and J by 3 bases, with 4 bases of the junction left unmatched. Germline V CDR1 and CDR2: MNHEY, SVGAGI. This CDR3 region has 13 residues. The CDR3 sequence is CASSFTGDTEAFF. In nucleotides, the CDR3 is TGTGCCAGCAGCTTCACAGGGGACACTGAAGCTTTCTTT.

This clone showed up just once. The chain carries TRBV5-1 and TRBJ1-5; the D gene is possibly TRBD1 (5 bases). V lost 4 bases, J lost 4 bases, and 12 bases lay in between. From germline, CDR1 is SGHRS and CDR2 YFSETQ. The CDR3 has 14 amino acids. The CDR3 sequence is CASSPDQGNQPQHF. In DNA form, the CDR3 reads TGCGCCAGCAGCCCGGATCAGGGAAATCAGCCCCAGCATTTT.